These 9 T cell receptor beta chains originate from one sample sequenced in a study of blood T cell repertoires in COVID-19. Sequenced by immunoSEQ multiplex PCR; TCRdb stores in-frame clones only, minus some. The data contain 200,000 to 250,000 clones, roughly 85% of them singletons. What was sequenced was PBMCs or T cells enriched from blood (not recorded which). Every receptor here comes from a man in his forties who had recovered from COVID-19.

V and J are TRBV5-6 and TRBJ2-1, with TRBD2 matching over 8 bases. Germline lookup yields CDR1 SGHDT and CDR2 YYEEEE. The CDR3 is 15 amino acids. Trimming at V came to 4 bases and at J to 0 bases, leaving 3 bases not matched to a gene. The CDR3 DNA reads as TGTGCCAGCAGCCGTAGCGGGAACTCCTACAATGAGCAGTTCTTC. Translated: CASSRSGNSYNEQFF.

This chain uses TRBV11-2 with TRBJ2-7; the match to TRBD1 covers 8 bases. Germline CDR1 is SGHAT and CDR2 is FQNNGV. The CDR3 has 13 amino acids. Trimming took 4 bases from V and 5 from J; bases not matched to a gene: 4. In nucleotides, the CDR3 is TGTGCCAGCAGCTCGGACAGGGCCCACGAGCAGTACTTC. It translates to CASSSDRAHEQYF.

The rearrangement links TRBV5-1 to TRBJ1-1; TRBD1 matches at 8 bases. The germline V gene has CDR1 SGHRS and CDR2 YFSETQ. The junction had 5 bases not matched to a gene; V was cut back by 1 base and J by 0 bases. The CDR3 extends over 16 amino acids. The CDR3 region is CASSLSGTGMNTEAFF. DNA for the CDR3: TGCGCCAGCAGCTTGAGCGGGACAGGTATGAACACTGAAGCTTTCTTT.

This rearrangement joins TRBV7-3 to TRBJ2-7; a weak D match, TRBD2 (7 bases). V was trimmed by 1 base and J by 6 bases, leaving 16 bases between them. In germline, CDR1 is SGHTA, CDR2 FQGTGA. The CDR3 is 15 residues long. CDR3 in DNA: TGTGCCAGCAGCTTAATGGGGGGGCCGCGGTCCGAGCAGTACTTC. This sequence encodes CASSLMGGPRSEQYF.

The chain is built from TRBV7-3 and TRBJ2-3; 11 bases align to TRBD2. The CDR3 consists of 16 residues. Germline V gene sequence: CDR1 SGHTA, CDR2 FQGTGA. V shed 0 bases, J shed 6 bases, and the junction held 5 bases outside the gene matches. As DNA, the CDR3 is TGTGCCAGCAGCTTAACGGCAACTAGCGGGAGCGATACGCAGTATTTT. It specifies CASSLTATSGSDTQYF. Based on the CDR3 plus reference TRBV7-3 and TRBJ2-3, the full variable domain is GAGVSQTPSNKVTEKGKYVELRCDPISGHTALYWYRQSLGQGPEFLIYFQGTGAADDSGLPNDRFFAVRPEGSVSTLKIQRTERGDSAVYLCASSLTATSGSDTQYFGPGTRLTVL.

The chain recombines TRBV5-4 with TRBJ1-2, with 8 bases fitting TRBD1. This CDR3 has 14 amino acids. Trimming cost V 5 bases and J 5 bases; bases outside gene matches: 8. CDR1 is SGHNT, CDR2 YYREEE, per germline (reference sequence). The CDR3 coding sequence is TGTGCCAGCAGTCCCGGGACAGGATTTTATGGCTACACCTTC. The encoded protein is CASSPGTGFYGYTF.

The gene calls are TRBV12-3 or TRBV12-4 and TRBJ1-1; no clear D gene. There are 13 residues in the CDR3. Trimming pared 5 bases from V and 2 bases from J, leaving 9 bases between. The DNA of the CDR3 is TGTGCCAGCAGTCCCAGGTACAACACTGAAGCTTTCTTT. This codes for CASSPRYNTEAFF.

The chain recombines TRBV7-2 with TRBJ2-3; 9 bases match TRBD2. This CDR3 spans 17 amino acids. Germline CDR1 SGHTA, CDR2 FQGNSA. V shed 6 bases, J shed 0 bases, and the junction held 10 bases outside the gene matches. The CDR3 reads CASSELAGQSSTDTQYF. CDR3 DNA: TGTGCCAGCAGTGAGCTAGCGGGACAGTCTAGCACAGATACGCAGTATTTT.

The chain's CDR3 is CASSAEGQRNQPQHF. The CDR3 nucleotides are TGTGCCAGCTCAGCCGAGGGACAGCGCAATCAGCCCCAGCATTTT. The chain employs TRBV18 and TRBJ1-5; 7 nucleotides match TRBD1. The V and J ends lost 5 bases and 2 bases, in that order; junction bases with no gene match: 6. CDR1 and CDR2 (germline): KGHSH, LQKENI. This CDR3 comprises 15 residues.